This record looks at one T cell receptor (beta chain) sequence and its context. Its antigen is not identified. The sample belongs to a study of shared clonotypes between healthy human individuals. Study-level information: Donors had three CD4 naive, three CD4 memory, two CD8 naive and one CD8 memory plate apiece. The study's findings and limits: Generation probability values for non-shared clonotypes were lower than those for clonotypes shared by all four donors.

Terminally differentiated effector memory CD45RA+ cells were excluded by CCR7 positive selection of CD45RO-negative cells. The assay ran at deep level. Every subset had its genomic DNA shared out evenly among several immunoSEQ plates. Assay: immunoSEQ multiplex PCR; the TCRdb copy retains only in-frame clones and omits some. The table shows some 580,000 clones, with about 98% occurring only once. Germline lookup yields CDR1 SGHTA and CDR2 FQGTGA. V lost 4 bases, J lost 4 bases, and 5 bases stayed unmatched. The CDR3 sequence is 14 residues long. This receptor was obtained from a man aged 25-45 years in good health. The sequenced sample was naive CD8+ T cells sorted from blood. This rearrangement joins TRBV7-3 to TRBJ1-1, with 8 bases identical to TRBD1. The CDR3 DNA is TGTGCCAGCAGCTCGGGACAGGCGGCCACTGAAGCTTTCTTT. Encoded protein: CASSSGQAATEAFF.